These 25 T cell receptor beta chains share one sample of origin, sequenced in a study of cytomegalovirus exposure and HLA in healthy donors. 13 Jbeta primers and 60 Vbeta primers were used for the PCR. Produced via immunoSEQ multiplex PCR; TCRdb's table is partial and in-frame only. This table holds 100,000 to 150,000 clones, about four fifths found once. The sample taken for sequencing was PBMCs. Source of these receptors: a young man in good health and CMV-seronegative.

The chain links TRBV27 to TRBJ2-7; 11 nucleotides align to TRBD2. J gave up 5 bases and V 4 bases, and 10 bases lay outside the gene matches. This CDR3 spans 16 amino acids. Germline lookup yields CDR1 MNHEY and CDR2 SMNVEV (reference sequence). CDR3 region: CASSWLSSGRNDEQYF. The CDR3 coding sequence is TGTGCCAGCAGTTGGTTGTCTAGCGGGAGGAACGACGAGCAGTACTTC.

The chain employs TRBV28 and TRBJ2-3; 9 bases fit TRBD2. Trimming at V came to 2 bases and at J to 5 bases, leaving 5 bases not matched to a gene. CDR1 is MDHEN, CDR2 SYDVKM, per germline. The CDR3 is made up of 15 amino acids. The CDR3 nucleotides are TGTGCCAGCAGTTTAAGGCGGGGGGGCCAAGATACGCAGTATTTT. It specifies CASSLRRGGQDTQYF.

The gene calls are TRBV30 and TRBJ2-1; the match to TRBD2 covers 10 bases. V lost 0 bases to trimming and J lost 1 base; unmatched junction nucleotides: 9. The CDR3 consists of 18 residues. Germline V gene data show CDR1 as GTSNPN and CDR2 as SVGIG (reference sequence). CDR3 in amino acids: CAWSVSAWTSGSYNEQFF. In nucleotides, the CDR3 is TGTGCCTGGAGTGTAAGCGCTTGGACTAGCGGTTCCTACAATGAGCAGTTCTTC.

The chain combines TRBV7-6 with TRBJ2-7, with 10 bases fitting TRBD1. From germline, CDR1 is SGHVS and CDR2 FNYEAQ. The CDR3 consists of 14 residues. V trimming: 5 bases; J trimming: 5 bases; junction bases outside the gene matches: 6. The CDR3 loop reads CASSPRQGANEQYF. In DNA, the CDR3 is TGTGCCAGCAGCCCACGACAGGGGGCTAACGAGCAGTACTTC.

The V and J genes are TRBV7-8 and TRBJ1-5, with TRBD1 matching over 9 bases. V was pared by 3 bases and J by 2 bases, with 11 bases of the junction left unmatched. The germline V gene encodes CDR1 SGHVS and CDR2 FQNEAQ. The CDR3 loop spans 18 amino acids. In DNA form, the CDR3 reads TGTGCCAGCAGCTTGGGGACAGGGTTAGATGCTGGCAATCAGCCCCAGCATTTT. Its translation: CASSLGTGLDAGNQPQHF.

V usage is TRBV6-5 and J usage is TRBJ2-3, with D maybe TRBD1 (5 bases). Germline CDR1 MNHEY, CDR2 SVGAGI. V was cut by 5 bases and J by 1 base, with 16 bases left in between. The CDR3 totals 16 residues. The DNA of the CDR3 is TGTGCCAGCAGTCACTGGACAAGGAGCCGCACAGATACGCAGTATTTT. Encoded protein: CASSHWTRSRTDTQYF.

The chain carries TRBV29-1 and TRBJ2-3; the D gene is possibly TRBD1 (5 bases). The CDR3 totals 13 residues. The V end lost 3 bases, the J end lost 4 bases, and 11 bases lay between the germline ends. Germline-derived CDR1 and CDR2 are SQVTM and ANQGSEA. The chain's CDR3 is CSVDGRAADTQYF. The DNA for the CDR3 is TGCAGCGTTGACGGCAGGGCGGCAGATACGCAGTATTTT.

The chain recombines TRBV11-2 with TRBJ2-5, with D possibly TRBD2 on 5 matching bases. The germline CDR1 and CDR2 sequences are SGHAT and FQNNGV. The V end lost 5 bases, the J end lost 2 bases, and 18 bases lay between the germline ends. The CDR3 has 16 residues. In nucleotides, the CDR3 is TGTGCCAGCAGCCCTGAGGGCCCCTCGAGACAAGAGACCCAGTACTTC. The encoded protein is CASSPEGPSRQETQYF.

The chain employs TRBV2 and TRBJ1-4; 7 nucleotides line up with TRBD1. There are 16 residues in the CDR3. The germline gives CDR1 SNHLY, CDR2 FYNNEI. V trimming: 5 bases; J trimming: 2 bases; junction bases outside the gene matches: 8. For the CDR3, the DNA is TGTGCCAGCAGTCCCCTACGGGACAGCACTAATGAAAAACTGTTTTTT. It encodes CASSPLRDSTNEKLFF.

This chain connects TRBV6-6 to TRBJ1-3, with D possibly TRBD1 on 6 matching bases. CDR1 is MNHNY and CDR2 is SVGAGI in the germline V gene (reference sequence). This CDR3 has 15 amino acids. V lost 6 bases to trimming and J lost 8 bases, with 20 bases between them. CDR3 in DNA: TGTGCCAGCAGCCAGGGGACATTATCCGGAGACACCATATATTTT. Translation gives CASSQGTLSGDTIYF.

The rearrangement joins TRBV15 to TRBJ2-2; the D is unclear. From germline, CDR1 is LNHNV and CDR2 YYDKDF (reference sequence). This CDR3 has 13 amino acids. V lost 0 bases, J lost 7 bases, and 6 bases lay in between. The CDR3 DNA sequence: TGTGCCACCAGCAGAGAAGCGTTCGGGGAGCTGTTTTTT. This encodes CATSREAFGELFF.

The V gene is TRBV19, the J gene TRBJ1-2; 10 bases line up with TRBD1. Germline V gives CDR1 LNHDA, CDR2 SQIVND (reference sequence). CDR3 size: 13 residues. J gave up 7 bases and V 9 bases, and 8 bases lay outside the gene matches. The CDR3 protein is CASIDRGQGGYTF. The CDR3 nucleotides are TGTGCCAGCATCGACAGGGGGCAAGGTGGCTACACCTTC.

The J gene is TRBJ1-5, the V gene TRBV2, with D possibly being TRBD1 (6 bases). The CDR3 is 14 amino acids. Trimming removed 5 bases from V and 1 base from J, with 9 bases in between. CDR1 and CDR2 (germline): SNHLY, FYNNEI. The CDR3 loop reads CASSQQGSNQPQHF. CDR3 DNA sequence: TGTGCCAGCAGTCAACAGGGCAGCAATCAGCCCCAGCATTTT.

This rearrangement joins TRBV30 to TRBJ1-3; TRBD1 might be the D (6 bases). Germline CDR1 reads GTSNPN; CDR2 reads SVGIG (reference sequence). V was trimmed by 0 bases and J by 0 bases, leaving 24 bases between them. The CDR3 totals 20 residues. CDR3 bases: TGTGCCTGGAGTGTGTCTTTTGGCAGGGACACCATTTACTCTGGAAACACCATATATTTT. It yields the protein CAWSVSFGRDTIYSGNTIYF.

V gene TRBV27 combines with J gene TRBJ2-1; TRBD2 matches at 11 bases. V was pared by 8 bases and J by 6 bases, with 9 bases of the junction left unmatched. Germline V gene data show CDR1 as MNHEY and CDR2 as SMNVEV (reference sequence). There are 15 residues in the CDR3. The CDR3 region has the DNA TGTGCCAGCTCCCTTAGACTAGCGGGGTTCAATGAGCAGTTCTTC. The encoded protein is CASSLRLAGFNEQFF.

The V call is TRBV23-1, the J call TRBJ2-5; a weak D match, TRBD1 (5 bases). TRBV23-1 carries the ORF label, with uncertain function. This CDR3 has 19 amino acids. Trimming left V 3 bases short and J 3 bases short, with 26 bases between. The CDR3 bases are TGCGCCAGCAGTCATAAGGAGTCGGTGAGACAGAGACCGAAAGAGACCCAGTACTTC. Translation gives CASSHKESVRQRPKETQYF.

In this sample, this clone turned up a few times. This CDR3 reads CASSVLAGVSTSTDTQYF. Written as DNA, the CDR3 is TGTGCCAGCAGCGTACTAGCGGGAGTTTCGACTAGCACAGATACGCAGTATTTT. The J gene is TRBJ2-3, the V gene TRBV9; 10 positions match TRBD2. CDR3 length equals 18 residues. Germline V CDR1 and CDR2: SGDLS, YYNGEE. Trimming cost V 1 base and J 0 bases; bases outside gene matches: 8.

The CDR3 protein is CAISKEGGINEKLFF. DNA for the CDR3: TGTGCCATCAGTAAAGAGGGGGGGATTAATGAAAAACTGTTTTTT. The chain uses TRBV10-3 and TRBJ1-4, with D maybe TRBD1 (6 bases). Trimming left V 5 bases short and J 4 bases short, with 14 bases between. CDR1 and CDR2 from the germline V gene are ENHRY and SYGVKD. The CDR3 sequence is 15 residues long.

The chain's CDR3 is CASSPSAGGETQYF. The CDR3 region has the DNA TGTGCCAGCAGCCCCTCTGCGGGAGGAGAGACCCAGTACTTC. The chain is built from TRBV5-5 and TRBJ2-5, with TRBD2 identical over 8 bases. The CDR3 sequence is 14 residues long. Germline CDR1 SGHKS, CDR2 YYEKEE (reference sequence). J lost 4 bases, V lost 4 bases, and 6 bases had no gene match.

The chain employs TRBV5-6 and TRBJ2-7, with D perhaps matching TRBD2 (6 bases). V was shortened by 4 bases and J by 6 bases, with 11 bases between the two germline ends. The CDR3 loop spans 12 amino acids. The germline V gene encodes CDR1 SGHDT and CDR2 YYEEEE. The CDR3: CASSAGRGEQYF. CDR3 nucleotides: TGTGCCAGCAGCGCGGGAAGGGGCGAGCAGTACTTC.

The rearrangement joins TRBV7-8 to TRBJ2-7; D remains unclear. The CDR3 sequence is 11 residues long. The germline CDR1 and CDR2 sequences are SGHVS and FQNEAQ. V lost 6 bases and J lost 9, with 12 bases in between. The CDR3: CASSQSSGQYF. The CDR3 DNA reads as TGTGCCAGCAGTCAGTCCTCGGGGCAGTACTTC.

This clone has a handful of counts. V is TRBV5-4 and J is TRBJ1-4, with D maybe TRBD1 (5 bases). Germline CDR1 is SGHNT and CDR2 is YYREEE (reference sequence). The V end lost 4 bases, the J end lost 8 bases, and 15 bases lay between the germline ends. This CDR3 has 14 residues. The CDR3 DNA sequence: TGTGCCAGCAGCGATCAGGGAGGTGACGAAAAACTGTTTTTT. Protein: CASSDQGGDEKLFF.

This clone was counted once. This rearrangement joins TRBV5-4 to TRBJ2-5, with a tentative D call TRBD1 (6 bases). The CDR3 is 15 amino acids. V was trimmed by 7 bases and J by 1 base, leaving 17 bases between them. The germline V gene has CDR1 SGHNT and CDR2 YYREEE (reference sequence). The CDR3 is CASADSRGSQETQYF. CDR3 in DNA: TGTGCCAGCGCCGATTCCAGGGGATCCCAAGAGACCCAGTACTTC. Using reference TRBV5-4 and TRBJ2-5 for the parts outside the CDR3, the full variable domain is ETGVTQSPTHLIKTRGQQVTLRCSSQSGHNTVSWYQQALGQGPQFIFQYYREEENGRGNFPPRFSGLQFPNYSSELNVNALELDDSALYLCASADSRGSQETQYFGPGTRLLVL.

The chain employs TRBV5-6 and TRBJ2-7, with D possibly TRBD1 on 5 matching bases. Germline V lookup: CDR1 SGHDT, CDR2 YYEEEE. The CDR3 covers 14 residues. The V end lost 3 bases, the J end lost 4 bases, and 14 bases lay between the germline ends. The CDR3: CASSSQQGPYEQYF. As DNA, the CDR3 is TGTGCCAGCAGCTCCCAGCAGGGCCCTTACGAGCAGTACTTC. The variable domain in full, with the rest retrieved from reference TRBV5-6 and TRBJ2-7, is DAGVTQSPTHLIKTRGQQVTLRCSPKSGHDTVSWYQQALGQGPQFIFQYYEEEERQRGNFPDRFSGHQFPNYSSELNVNALLLGDSALYLCASSSQQGPYEQYFGPGTRLTVT.

The CDR3, as DNA: TGTGCCAGCAACCCTACGCGGGGGGTGACCGGGGAGCTGTTTTTT. Amino acids: CASNPTRGVTGELFF. This chain joins TRBV6-5 and TRBJ2-2, with 8 bases that match TRBD2. Trimming removed 7 bases from V and 5 bases from J; junction bases left unmatched: 9. The V gene's germline CDR1 is MNHEY and CDR2 SVGAGI. CDR3 length: 15 amino acids.